This TCR beta chain is drawn from a study of quantifying T cell responses using KT2 cells. On the study more broadly: RNA was reverse transcribed with TCR alpha and beta constant-region primers. A predetermined fluorescence threshold ended the second PCR, run as a qPCR.

A single-stranded UMI oligo with SP2 sequence was ligated to cDNA 3' ends. An equimolar mix of RC1.1 and RC1.2 primed the beta chain across TRBC1 and TRBC2. TCR alpha and beta chains were handled separately starting at the second PCR. Each CDR3 protein is one row after TCRdb ran MiXCR on the UMI-ligation and nested PCR reads. The sample carries fewer than 60,000 distinct CDR3 sequences, 9.5% to 13% recorded once. Trimming removed 4 bases at V and 5 bases at J, with 10 bases between. CDR1 is LGHDT, CDR2 YNNKEL, per germline (reference sequence). The CDR3 consists of 13 residues. Fixed numbers of PBMC received varying amounts of KT2 cells.

The TCR comes from a human donor. The J gene is TRBJ2-3, the V gene TRBV3-1; no clear D. Material for sequencing was PBMCs spiked with cells of the T cell clone KT2. The CDR3 region is CASSLSSKDTQYF. The CDR3 nucleotides read TGTGCCAGCAGCCTCTCATCAAAAGATACGCAGTATTTT.